Shown below are 11 T cell receptor beta chains from a single sample sequenced in a study of CD8+CD57+ T cells in acquired aplastic anemia. According to the study, genomic DNA was the template for TCR beta VDJ and CDR3 profiling. TCRdb re-analysed the reads in MiXCR, keeping a single row per CDR3 protein. The repertoire has roughly 160,000 distinct CDR3 sequences, about 64% of them found once; the top ten carry more than 35%. The authors sequenced patients whose flow cytometry had shown CD8+CD57+ cell expansion. The sequenced sample consisted of sorted CD4+, CD8+, or CD8+CD57+ T cells (not recorded which) from PBMCs. These receptors were taken from a human donor with aplastic anemia.

Here the CDR3 DNA reads TGTGCCAGCAGCCCCGGCAGAGTCTACGAGCAGTACTTC. Its translation is CASSPGRVYEQYF. V and J are TRBV7-2 and TRBJ2-7, with no clear D. V was shortened by 5 bases and J by 3 bases, with 11 bases between the two germline ends. The CDR3 length is 13 residues. In germline, CDR1 is SGHTA, CDR2 FQGNSA.

V usage is TRBV25-1 and J usage is TRBJ2-4; 7 nucleotides line up with TRBD1. From germline, CDR1 is MGHDK and CDR2 SYGVNS. V lost 3 bases and J lost 5; bases outside the gene matches: 7. The CDR3 covers 15 residues. CDR3 protein: CASSDAGGSQNIQYF. In nucleotides, the CDR3 is TGTGCCAGCAGTGATGCAGGGGGAAGCCAAAACATTCAGTACTTC.

There are a few counts of this clonotype. This chain links TRBV20-1 with TRBJ2-2; D ambiguous. The germline CDR1 and CDR2 sequences are DFQATT and SNEGSKA (reference sequence). This CDR3 region has 13 residues. Trimming cost V 3 bases and J 5 bases, with 10 bases left between them. The CDR3 is CSASEGPTGELFF. The CDR3 DNA reads as TGCAGTGCTAGCGAAGGACCGACCGGGGAGCTGTTTTTT.

This clonotype came up a few times. The chain carries TRBV15 and TRBJ2-5, with D possibly TRBD1 on 5 matching bases. The germline V gene has CDR1 LNHNV and CDR2 YYDKDF (reference sequence). The ends were cut back, 7 bases at V and 2 bases at J, with 11 bases in the middle. The CDR3 runs to 13 residues. In DNA, the CDR3 is TGTGCCACCACGAGAGACAGACAAGAGACCCAGTACTTC. This translates into CATTRDRQETQYF.

V and J are TRBV15 and TRBJ1-2; no clear D. Germline V gene data show CDR1 as LNHNV and CDR2 as YYDKDF (reference sequence). There are 14 residues in the CDR3. V lost 0 bases and J 4 bases, leaving 9 bases between the germline ends. The CDR3 sequence: CATSRDEGSYGYTF. DNA for the CDR3: TGTGCCACCAGCAGAGATGAGGGCAGCTATGGCTACACCTTC. Looking up the rest from reference TRBV15 and TRBJ1-2 gives the full variable domain: DAMVIQNPRYQVTQFGKPVTLSCSQTLNHNVMYWYQQKSSQAPKLLFHYYDKDFNNEADTPDNFQSRRPNTSFCFLDIRSPGLGDTAMYLCATSRDEGSYGYTFGSGTRLTVV.

The sample holds a few counts of this clonotype. V is TRBV20-1 and J is TRBJ1-1; 9 nucleotides match TRBD1. Germline V gene lookup returns CDR1 DFQATT and CDR2 SNEGSKA (reference sequence). The CDR3 length is 13 residues. J gave up 4 bases and V 5 bases, and 5 bases lay outside the gene matches. The CDR3 DNA reads TGCAGTGCTTACAGGGGGCCGAGCACTGAAGCTTTCTTT. This gives the protein CSAYRGPSTEAFF.

The chain carries TRBV5-1 and TRBJ1-2; D gene uncertain. Germline CDR1 and CDR2: SGHRS and YFSETQ. V was pared by 2 bases and J by 8 bases, with 19 bases between. The CDR3 has 15 amino acids. This CDR3 reads CASSFLTDPSSGYTF. The CDR3 DNA reads TGCGCCAGCAGCTTCCTTACGGACCCCTCAAGCGGCTACACCTTC.

V is TRBV7-9 and J is TRBJ2-3; the match to TRBD1 covers 8 bases. The junction had 12 bases not matched to a gene; V was cut back by 4 bases and J by 6 bases. The CDR3 runs 16 residues. The germline gives CDR1 SEHNR, CDR2 FQNEAQ (reference sequence). CDR3 DNA: TGTGCCAGCAGCTACTCCGTGGACAGGGTTGTCGATACGCAGTATTTT. Amino acid sequence: CASSYSVDRVVDTQYF.

This rearrangement joins TRBV24-1 to TRBJ2-5; 9 bases agree with TRBD1. This CDR3 is 14 amino acids long. Germline CDR1 and CDR2: KGHDR and SFDVKD. The V segment lost 1 base and the J segment 5 bases; nucleotides outside the gene matches: 1. DNA of the CDR3: TGTGCCACCAGTGATTTAGACAGGGGGGAGACCCAGTACTTC. Translating gives CATSDLDRGETQYF.

This clonotype was observed a single time. The chain combines TRBV9 with TRBJ2-7, with a weak D call TRBD1 (6 bases). Trimming cost V 0 bases and J 1 base, with 14 bases left between them. CDR3 length: 16 residues. Germline V CDR1 and CDR2: SGDLS, YYNGEE. The DNA of the CDR3 is TGTGCCAGCAGCGTAGCAATTACAGGGTATTCCTACGAGCAGTACTTC. It is translated as CASSVAITGYSYEQYF.

This sequence joins TRBV5-4 and TRBJ2-7; D is uncertain. This CDR3 has 14 residues. The germline CDR1 and CDR2 sequences are SGHNT and YYREEE (reference sequence). Trimming took off 6 bases at V and 1 base at J, with 14 bases between the two ends. In DNA, the CDR3 is TGTGCCAGCACTGAAGATGGCAGTTCCTACGAGCAGTACTTC. Its protein product is CASTEDGSSYEQYF.